This T cell receptor beta chain derives from a study of blood T cell repertoires in COVID-19. Study context: The samples span acute and convalescent COVID-19 from the United States, Italy and Spain. T cells, B-cell-depleted T cells, or PBMCs provided the cDNA or gDNA that served as material.

Authors' methods: Reference gene primer amplification in the assay estimated nucleated cell counts. TCRdb keeps only in-frame clones here, not all; method: immunoSEQ multiplex PCR. V, J and clone size reflect that table, while D and trimming were determined from the DNA. In the table there are approximately 68,000 clones, 65% to 90% of which are singletons. Sequenced: peripheral blood. The receptor was derived from a man between 65 and 85 years old with active or convalescent COVID-19.

The CDR3, as DNA: TGTGCCAGCAGTAGTGTCGGACAGAATGAAAAACTGTTTTTT. Its translation is CASSSVGQNEKLFF. This chain connects TRBV6-2 or TRBV6-3 to TRBJ1-4; tentative D call: TRBD1 (6 bases). The CDR3 consists of 14 residues. In germline, CDR1 is MNHEY, CDR2 SVGEGT. The ends were cut back, 5 bases at V and 5 bases at J, with 12 bases in the middle.